The present TCR beta chain was sequenced within a study of shared clonotypes between healthy human individuals. The data were produced by immunoSEQ multiplex PCR, yet TCRdb's version contains in-frame clones alone and is incomplete. The repertoire holds 1,500,000 or so clones, around 97% seen once, with roughly 1.2% in the top ten. This receptor was obtained from a man in his thirties or forties in good health. Sample: naive CD4+ T cells sorted from blood. Indicated subset: CD45RA+ positively selected.

CDR3 coding DNA: TGTGCCAGCAGTAGACAGGGGGCGAATTGGCGGTTCTTC. Translated: CASSRQGANWRFF. The chain has TRBV2 and TRBJ2-1; TRBD1 matches 10 bases. CDR1 and CDR2 (germline): SNHLY, FYNNEI. This CDR3 spans 13 amino acids. The trim removed 5 bases at V and 15 bases at J, leaving 10 bases unmatched. Full variable domain (remainder filled in from reference TRBV2 and TRBJ2-1): EPEVTQTPSHQVTQMGQEVILRCVPISNHLYFYWYRQILGQKVEFLVSFYNNEISEKSEIFDDQFSVERPDGSNFTLKIRSTKLEDSAMYFCASSRQGANWRFFGPGTRLTVL.